The T cell receptor (beta chain) described here comes from a study of T-cell memory formation after mild COVID-19. Turning to the study itself: Each donor largely had its own TCR clusters.

Using constant-segment primers, 5'RACE produced TCR alpha and TCR beta cDNA libraries carrying sample barcodes and UMIs. Each CDR3 protein is one row after TCRdb ran MiXCR on the 5' RACE reads. This sample has about 560,000 distinct CDR3 sequences; 15% to 20% occur once, and the top ten carry 9.5% to 15%. The study, taken as a whole, reports: Among clones peaking at day 37 in the second wave, SARS-CoV-2 specificity remained unconfirmed. Clones that contracted from day 15 to 85 were balanced CD4/CD8, while later expanders leaned CD4+.

This clonotype was counted only a few times. Its antigen remains unknown. The CDR3 covers 16 residues. The junction had 11 bases not matched to a gene; V was cut back by 4 bases and J by 10 bases. The V gene's germline CDR1 is ENHRY and CDR2 SYGVKD. The chain has TRBV10-3 and TRBJ2-1, with 12 bases lining up with TRBD2. The receptor was derived from an adult woman who had mild COVID-19 (a few samples of this study predate the infection). Cell type and time point are not known. Sequencing was performed on PBMCs or a T cell subset sorted from them (not recorded which). The CDR3 loop reads CAISGSTSGSPLEQFF. As DNA, the CDR3 is TGTGCCATCAGTGGATCGACTAGCGGGAGCCCCCTAGAGCAGTTCTTC.